Listed below are T cell receptor beta chains from one sample, sequenced in a study of control samples from healthy donors and cancer patients. This table comes from immunoSEQ multiplex PCR, and its TCRdb copy is limited to in-frame clones, with some not included. The data show 100,000 or so clones, around 88% seen once. Material: blood. These receptors originate from a man aged 30 to 39 in good health. Each CDR3 is given with its conserved first and last residue. A D gene is named only where the DNA matches it firmly. Size values are once, few and many counts, or a class for expanded clones, and some rows have none.

j_call,v_call,d_call,clone_size,cdr3_nt,cdr3_aa
TRBJ2-5,TRBV6-5,TRBD2,-,TGTGCCAGCGACTGGGGGGGGCAAGAGACCCAGTACTTC,CASDWGGQETQYF
TRBJ1-1,TRBV9,-,few,TGTGCCGGCACGGTCGGGGGTTCGAACACTGAAGCTTTCTTT,CAGTVGGSNTEAFF
TRBJ2-1,TRBV19,TRBD2,-,TGTGCCAGTAGTATAGGGTCGCCCGGCGGGAGAATCTACAATGAGCAGTTCTTC,CASSIGSPGGRIYNEQFF
TRBJ1-5,TRBV28,TRBD1,-,TGTGCCAGCAGTTATAGGGGGCATCCCCCAAATCAGCCCCAGCATTTT,CASSYRGHPPNQPQHF
TRBJ1-2,TRBV5-1,-,-,TGCGCCAGCAGCTTCACCCCGGCCGATGGCTACACCTTC,CASSFTPADGYTF
TRBJ1-1,TRBV30,-,-,TGTGCCTGGAGTCGGGGACATATGAACACTGAAGCTTTCTTT,CAWSRGHMNTEAFF
TRBJ1-1,TRBV11-2,TRBD1,-,TGTGCCAGCAGCTTAAGTCTCCGGGGACAGGGGGCGCGGGGTGAAGCTTTCTTT,CASSLSLRGQGARGEAFF
TRBJ2-1,TRBV30,TRBD1,-,TGTGCCTGGAGTTGGACAGGGCCTGAGCAGTTCTTC,CAWSWTGPEQFF
TRBJ2-3,TRBV4-3,-,-,TGCGCCAGCAGCCAGGATTCTAGGCTTCAGTATTTT,CASSQDSRLQYF
TRBJ1-5,TRBV19,-,few,TGTGCCAGTAGTATTGTCAGTCAGGGGACAAAGCCCCAGCATTTT,CASSIVSQGTKPQHF
TRBJ2-1,TRBV9,-,once,TGTGCCAGCAGCGTAGGGCGGGGAGATTACAATGAGCAGTTCTTC,CASSVGRGDYNEQFF
TRBJ2-1,TRBV5-1,-,-,TGCGCCAGCAAACCGGGCCGTCACTTTGAGAGCTCCTACAATGAGCAGTTCTTC,CASKPGRHFESSYNEQFF
TRBJ2-3,TRBV5-1,-,-,TGCGCCAGCAGCTTTCGACAAGGGGCGCGGAGCACAGATACGCAGTATTTT,CASSFRQGARSTDTQYF
TRBJ1-2,TRBV13,TRBD1,-,TGTGCCAGCAGCTGGGAGGGACAGGGGGCGCGGGGCTACACCTTC,CASSWEGQGARGYTF
TRBJ1-4,TRBV30,-,once,TGTGCCTGGAGTTTACAGGACGAAAAACTGTTTTTT,CAWSLQDEKLFF
TRBJ1-1,TRBV5-1,-,-,TGCGCCAGCAGCCCCGAGCCTGGCAGGGAGAAGACTGAAGCTTTCTTT,CASSPEPGREKTEAFF
TRBJ2-1,TRBV6-5,TRBD1,-,TGTGCCAGCAACAAGGCCGGGACAGGGTACAATGAGCAGTTCTTC,CASNKAGTGYNEQFF
TRBJ2-5,TRBV5-4,-,-,TGTGCCAGCAGCAGCCAAGGAGGCGGTCAAGAGACCCAGTACTTC,CASSSQGGGQETQYF
TRBJ1-1,TRBV27,-,-,TGTGCCAGCAGTTTAAAAGGCAGCACTGAAGCTTTCTTT,CASSLKGSTEAFF
TRBJ2-6,TRBV12-3/TRBV12-4,-,-,TGTGCCAGCAGTTTGGGTGGGGCCAACGTCCTGACTTTC,CASSLGGANVLTF
TRBJ2-1,TRBV4-1,TRBD2,-,TGCGCCAGCAGCCAAGGACGTACTAGCGGATACAATGAGCAGTTCTTC,CASSQGRTSGYNEQFF
TRBJ1-1,TRBV10-3,-,once,TGTGCCATCAGTGAGTCAACAGGGCGCTCGTTGAACACTGAAGCTTTCTTT,CAISESTGRSLNTEAFF
TRBJ2-7,TRBV4-3,TRBD2,-,TGCGCCAGCAGCCAAGTAGCGCGGGAGTACGAGCAGTACTTC,CASSQVAREYEQYF
TRBJ2-7,TRBV7-2,-,-,TGTGCCAGCAGCTTAGCCGGATCTTGGTACGAGCAGTACTTC,CASSLAGSWYEQYF
TRBJ1-2,TRBV6-5,TRBD1,-,TGTGCCAGCAGCCCGGGACAGGGGAGGGATAGTGGCTACACCTTC,CASSPGQGRDSGYTF
TRBJ2-3,TRBV18,-,once,TGTGCCAGCTCACCGGTAAACCTAGCATCAGATACGCAGTATTTT,CASSPVNLASDTQYF
TRBJ1-1,TRBV10-2,TRBD1,-,TGCGCCAGCGTCCCCGGACAGGCGCGTGAAGCTTTCTTT,CASVPGQAREAFF
TRBJ2-3,TRBV9,TRBD2,-,TGTGCCAGCAGCCTATTGACTAGCGGGACAGATACGCAGTATTTT,CASSLLTSGTDTQYF